This T cell receptor beta chain comes out of a study of blood T cell repertoires in COVID-19. Study-level information: Samples came from the United States, Italy and Spain, spanning acute and convalescent COVID-19. T cells, B-cell-depleted T cells, or PBMCs supplied cDNA or gDNA.

This clone was seen a handful of times. In the authors' workflow: The assay estimated nucleated cells by amplifying reference gene primers. The data were produced by immunoSEQ multiplex PCR, yet TCRdb's version contains in-frame clones alone and is incomplete. That table is the source of V, J and clone size, and D and trimming were worked out from the DNA. The data show about 97,000 clones, about nine tenths seen once. Germline loops: CDR1 KGHSH, CDR2 LQKENI. The CDR3 length is 17 residues. Deletions cut 6 bases from V and 0 bases from J, with 18 bases between. The sequenced material came from peripheral blood. The chain is built from TRBV18 and TRBJ1-5; possible D gene TRBD1, 6 bases. The sequence was obtained from a woman between 50 and 59 years old with COVID-19, enrolled during active disease. CDR3 coding DNA: TGTGCCAGCTCCCCCCGTGAGACAGGTCATAGCAATCAGCCCCAGCATTTT. Translating it yields CASSPRETGHSNQPQHF.